A selection of T cell receptor beta chains follows, all from one sample in a study of T-cell reconstitution after alpha-beta-depleted transplantation in children. MiXCR was run by TCRdb on the PCR reads, yielding one entry per CDR3 protein. The repertoire holds over 400,000 distinct CDR3 sequences, with over 40% as singletons. Sequenced here: PBMCs, sampled before TCRalphabeta/CD19-depleted stem cell transplant. These receptors came from a girl aged 2-15 years with aplastic anemia, due to receive a stem cell transplant. The CDR3 runs from the conserved cysteine through the conserved F or W. The D gene is left open where the match is weak. Clone size is stated in some rows and not others, as once, few, many or a class when expanded.

abundance	v_gene	j_gene	d_gene	CDR3aa	CDR3nt
-	TRBV20-1	TRBJ1-2	TRBD1	CSAQTGGYGYTF	TGCAGCGCCCAGACAGGGGGTTATGGCTACACCTTC
many	TRBV5-1	TRBJ2-5	TRBD2	CASSPTIAGGPQETQYF	TGCGCCAGCAGCCCGACCATAGCGGGAGGGCCACAAGAGACCCAGTACTTC
few	TRBV12-3/TRBV12-4	TRBJ2-1	TRBD1	CASSWRQGLYNEQFF	TGTGCCAGCAGCTGGAGACAGGGGCTCTACAATGAGCAGTTCTTC
-	TRBV15	TRBJ2-7	TRBD1	CATSRATGTGTYEQYF	TGTGCCACCAGCAGAGCGACCGGGACAGGGACCTACGAGCAGTACTTC
-	TRBV7-9	TRBJ1-2	-	CASSLGSRFIAF	TGTGCCAGCAGCTTAGGTTCCAGGTTCATTGCCTTC
few	TRBV6-1	TRBJ1-2	-	CASSEANYGYTF	TGTGCCAGCAGTGAAGCGAACTATGGCTACACCTTC
-	TRBV7-9	TRBJ1-1	-	CASTGPSRGTEAFF	TGTGCCAGCACCGGACCCAGTCGGGGCACTGAAGCTTTCTTT
few	TRBV4-1	TRBJ2-3	-	CASSQGDFPDTQYF	TGCGCCAGCAGCCAAGGGGATTTCCCAGATACGCAGTATTTT
few	TRBV6-5	TRBJ2-3	-	CASSYFGTDTQYF	TGTGCCAGCAGTTACTTCGGGACGGATACGCAGTATTTT
-	TRBV29-1	TRBJ1-2	-	CSVEVGQPWDYGYTF	TGCAGCGTTGAAGTAGGTCAGCCCTGGGACTATGGCTACACCTTC
-	TRBV5-1	TRBJ2-5	-	CASSFLAIQETQYF	TGCGCCAGCAGCTTTTTGGCGATACAAGAGACCCAGTACTTC
-	TRBV12-3/TRBV12-4	TRBJ1-2	-	CASSLGPDPNYGYTF	TGTGCCAGCAGCCTCGGACCGGACCCTAACTATGGCTACACCTTC
-	TRBV6-1	TRBJ2-7	TRBD2	CASSPLGTSLYEQYF	TGTGCCAGCAGTCCTTTAGGGACTAGCCTGTACGAGCAGTACTTC
few	TRBV20-1	TRBJ1-2	-	CSARDWDGYTF	TGCAGTGCTAGAGATTGGGATGGCTACACCTTC
-	TRBV2	TRBJ2-5	-	CASSEAEDRGQETQYF	TGTGCCAGCAGTGAAGCGGAGGACAGAGGACAAGAGACCCAGTACTTC
many	TRBV21-1	TRBJ2-3	-	CASNPGGGRTDTQYF	TGTGCCAGCAACCCAGGGGGGGGGCGGACAGATACGCAGTATTTT
-	TRBV20-1	TRBJ1-5	-	CSARDLAQPQHF	TGCAGTGCTAGAGATTTAGCTCAGCCCCAGCATTTT
-	TRBV2	TRBJ2-1	TRBD2	CASIRLAGGMYNEQFF	TGTGCCAGCATAAGGCTAGCGGGAGGGATGTACAATGAGCAGTTCTTC
few	TRBV5-5	TRBJ1-4	TRBD1	CASSTFSGTGNEKLFF	TGTGCCAGCAGCACTTTTTCCGGGACAGGGAACGAAAAACTGTTTTTT
-	TRBV3-1	TRBJ1-1	-	CASSQWGEGTTEAFF	TGTGCCAGCAGCCAATGGGGGGAGGGTACCACTGAAGCTTTCTTT
few	TRBV6-1	TRBJ1-5	-	CATAQRNQPQHF	TGTGCCACCGCGCAGAGAAATCAGCCCCAGCATTTT
-	TRBV6-1	TRBJ2-1	-	CASSASSDGYEQFF	TGTGCCAGCAGTGCCTCCTCCGATGGCTATGAGCAGTTCTTC
-	TRBV9	TRBJ2-7	TRBD2	CASSVGLAGGRDDEQYF	TGTGCCAGCAGCGTAGGTCTAGCGGGAGGGCGAGACGACGAGCAGTACTTC
few	TRBV5-1	TRBJ2-7	TRBD2	CASKAGTTTSEQYF	TGCGCCAGCAAGGCCGGGACTACCACCTCCGAGCAGTACTTC
-	TRBV20-1	TRBJ1-2	-	CSATAPGHQSYYGYTF	TGCAGTGCAACAGCCCCGGGACACCAAAGTTACTATGGCTACACCTTC
-	TRBV30	TRBJ2-5	-	CAWSVRSGEKKTQYF	TGTGCCTGGAGTGTAAGGTCAGGGGAGAAGAAGACCCAGTACTTC
few	TRBV20-1	TRBJ2-3	TRBD1	CSAETGSDTQYF	TGCAGTGCCGAGACAGGGTCCGATACGCAGTATTTT
once	TRBV12-3/TRBV12-4	TRBJ2-5	-	CASSRNTMGEETQYF	TGTGCCAGCAGTCGAAACACCATGGGAGAAGAGACCCAGTACTTC